Below are 32 T cell receptor beta chains sequenced from a single sample in a study of blood T cell repertoires in COVID-19. Sequencing used immunoSEQ multiplex PCR; TCRdb keeps in-frame clones, though not all of them. The sample consists of 200,000 or so clones, roughly nine tenths of them appearing once. The specimen sequenced was peripheral blood. The receptors originated from a man aged 65 to 85 with active or convalescent COVID-19.

This rearrangement joins TRBV2 to TRBJ1-6, with no clear D. The CDR3 has 16 residues. Germline V gene lookup returns CDR1 SNHLY and CDR2 FYNNEI. V lost 6 bases and J 9 bases, leaving 21 bases between the germline ends. The CDR3, as DNA: TGTGCCAGCAGGCCCGGGGTCTCCGAACGGAGTTCACCCCTCCACTTT. Its protein product is CASRPGVSERSSPLHF.

This chain joins TRBV11-2 and TRBJ2-7, with D perhaps TRBD2 (6 bases). Germline CDR1 SGHAT, CDR2 FQNNGV. CDR3 length: 14 residues. Between the trimmed V and J ends, which lost 4 bases and 5 bases, there was a span of 15 bases. The chain's CDR3 is CASSYPAGRDEQYF. The CDR3, as DNA: TGTGCCAGCAGCTACCCGGCGGGAAGGGACGAGCAGTACTTC.

J is TRBJ2-1 and V is TRBV7-5; the table's D gene call, TRBD1, was not cross checked with the DNA. TRBV7-5 is classified as a pseudogene. The CDR3 is 15 residues long. Here the CDR3 DNA reads TGTGCCAGAAGCCCAGGGCCCCAGGATTTCAATGAGCAGTTCTTC. This codes for CARSPGPQDFNEQFF.

The chain recombines TRBV7-2 with TRBJ1-2; 10 nucleotides match TRBD1. Unmatched junction bases numbered 14, after V lost 3 bases and J lost 13 bases. CDR1 is SGHTA and CDR2 is FQGNSA in the germline V gene. The CDR3 extends over 15 amino acids. The CDR3 protein is CASSFGPAGTGVSTF. CDR3 sequence (DNA): TGTGCCAGCAGCTTCGGGCCAGCCGGGACAGGGGTCAGCACCTTC.

The chain links TRBV6-4 to TRBJ1-5, with 8 bases lining up with TRBD1. CDR3 length: 16 amino acids. Per the germline V gene, CDR1 is MRHNA and CDR2 is SNTAGT. The J segment lost 4 bases and the V segment lost 0 bases, leaving 5 bases of the junction unmatched. In nucleotides, the CDR3 is TGTGCCAGCAGTGACTCGATCAGGGGGCAGAATCAGCCCCAGCATTTT. Its protein product is CASSDSIRGQNQPQHF.

The chain has TRBV27 and TRBJ2-7; D is perhaps TRBD1 (5 bases). This CDR3 has 14 amino acids. Trimming removed 2 bases from V and 2 bases from J, with 10 bases in between. The germline V gene encodes CDR1 MNHEY and CDR2 SMNVEV (reference sequence). The CDR3 is CASSLAGRTYEQYF. As DNA, the CDR3 is TGTGCCAGCAGTTTAGCAGGGCGCACCTACGAGCAGTACTTC.

This sequence joins TRBV5-1 and TRBJ2-5, with D possibly being TRBD1 (6 bases). V was trimmed by 2 bases and J by 1 base, leaving 9 bases between them. CDR3 size: 14 residues. Per germline, CDR1 SGHRS and CDR2 YFSETQ. Here the CDR3 reads CASSFGQFQETQYF. Written as DNA, the CDR3 is TGCGCCAGCAGCTTTGGACAGTTCCAAGAGACCCAGTACTTC.

The chain uses TRBV4-3 and TRBJ1-4, with D possibly being TRBD1 (5 bases). Trimming shortened V by 0 bases and J by 8 bases, and 13 bases separated the two germline ends. The CDR3 length is 15 residues. Germline V gene sequence: CDR1 LGHNA, CDR2 YSLEER. The DNA for the CDR3 is TGCGCCAGCAGCCAAGAATCGGGGGTTAGAGAAAAACTGTTTTTT. Protein product: CASSQESGVREKLFF.

The chain carries TRBV4-3 and TRBJ1-5; a possible D gene is TRBD1 (5 bases). This CDR3 contains 15 residues. Trimming stripped 0 bases from V and 1 base from J, with 7 bases between. In germline, CDR1 is LGHNA, CDR2 YSLEER. DNA for the CDR3: TGCGCCAGCAGCCAAGAGAACAGGAGCAATCAGCCCCAGCATTTT. Translating it yields CASSQENRSNQPQHF.

The chain recombines TRBV6-2 or TRBV6-3 with TRBJ2-7; D possibly corresponds to TRBD2 (5 bases). Germline loops: CDR1 MNHEY, CDR2 SVGEGT. The CDR3 covers 13 residues. V shed 6 bases and J shed 3 bases, with 12 bases lying between them. This chain's CDR3 is CASSILAFYEQYF. The CDR3 coding sequence is TGTGCCAGCAGCATCTTAGCGTTCTACGAGCAGTACTTC.

The genes are TRBV6-5 and TRBJ2-7; TRBD2 is a possible D gene (5 bases). There are 14 residues in the CDR3. V lost 0 bases, J lost 3 bases, and 9 bases lay in between. The germline CDR1 and CDR2 sequences are MNHEY and SVGAGI. The CDR3 nucleotides are TGTGCCAGCAGTTACTCGCGGGTAATCTACGAGCAGTACTTC. Its translation is CASSYSRVIYEQYF.

This clone has only a few counts. The chain joins TRBV5-1 to TRBJ2-2; 9 bases match TRBD1. The CDR3 totals 17 residues. V gave up 4 bases and J gave up 0 bases; unmatched junction bases: 7. Germline lookup yields CDR1 SGHRS and CDR2 YFSETQ. The CDR3 region has the DNA TGCGCCAGCAGCCGAGGGGACAGGGCGACGAACACCGGGGAGCTGTTTTTT. The encoded protein is CASSRGDRATNTGELFF.

The rearrangement links TRBV6-6 to TRBJ2-7; TRBD1 matches at 7 bases. V shed 10 bases, J shed 1 base, and the junction held 13 bases outside the gene matches. The germline V gene encodes CDR1 MNHNY and CDR2 SVGAGI (reference sequence). This CDR3 contains 15 residues. DNA for the CDR3: TGTGCCACCACGTCTTTGACAGGGCTTTCCTACGAGCAGTACTTC. Amino acid sequence: CATTSLTGLSYEQYF.

V gene TRBV30 combines with J gene TRBJ1-6; D possibly corresponds to TRBD1 (5 bases). Germline V gives CDR1 GTSNPN, CDR2 SVGIG (reference sequence). V was shortened by 0 bases and J by 10 bases, with 16 bases between the two germline ends. This CDR3 region has 15 residues. The CDR3 DNA follows: TGTGCCTGGAGTGTCTTGTCAGGGCTTCGATCACCCCTCCACTTT. As protein: CAWSVLSGLRSPLHF.

This clone was observed once. J is TRBJ2-3 and V is TRBV10-2; tentatively, D is TRBD2 (6 bases). The germline V gene encodes CDR1 WSHSY and CDR2 SAAADI. The CDR3 length is 14 residues. V lost 8 bases and J 3 bases, leaving 15 bases between the germline ends. CDR3 loop: CASGIGGRTDTQYF. As DNA, the CDR3 is TGCGCCAGCGGGATTGGGGGGAGGACAGATACGCAGTATTTT.

This chain joins TRBV4-3 and TRBJ1-2; D remains ambiguous. The length of the CDR3 is 15 residues. CDR1 is LGHNA and CDR2 is YSLEER in the germline V gene. Deletions cut 0 bases from V and 2 bases from J, with 10 bases between. This CDR3 is CASSQDLAANYGYTF. In DNA, the CDR3 is TGCGCCAGCAGCCAAGATCTGGCGGCAAACTATGGCTACACCTTC.

This clone was observed a single time. The CDR3 nucleotides are TGTGCCAGCAGCGTCAGCCTAGCGGGGGGGCCGGAGCAGTTCTTC. Translating it yields CASSVSLAGGPEQFF. The rearrangement links TRBV9 to TRBJ2-1, with TRBD2 matching 12 bases. The CDR3 has 15 amino acids. Germline CDR1 SGDLS, CDR2 YYNGEE. V gave up 2 bases and J gave up 10 bases; unmatched junction bases: 7.

V is TRBV7-9 and J is TRBJ1-6, with a possible D match to TRBD1 (5 bases). CDR1 is SEHNR, CDR2 FQNEAQ, per germline (reference sequence). Trimming stripped 1 base from V and 10 bases from J, with 8 bases between. CDR3 length equals 13 residues. Here the CDR3 reads CASSLVEGSPLHF. Here the CDR3 DNA reads TGTGCCAGCAGCTTAGTGGAGGGGTCACCCCTCCACTTT.

This chain joins TRBV7-6 and TRBJ1-1, with 9 bases matching TRBD1. Germline V lookup: CDR1 SGHVS, CDR2 FNYEAQ. There are 15 residues in the CDR3. V shed 3 bases, J shed 0 bases, and the junction held 2 bases outside the gene matches. Written as DNA, the CDR3 is TGTGCCAGCAGCTTGACAGGGGGAATGAACACTGAAGCTTTCTTT. Protein: CASSLTGGMNTEAFF.

This clone appeared a few times. Here the CDR3 reads CASSPTTGSSSYNEQFF. CDR3 nucleotides: TGTGCCAGCAGCCCAACTACAGGGTCCAGCTCCTACAATGAGCAGTTCTTC. The rearrangement joins TRBV13 to TRBJ2-1; D may be TRBD1 (6 bases). This CDR3 region has 17 residues. The V end was cut by 5 bases, the J end by 0 bases, with 17 bases between. Germline CDR1 is PRHDT and CDR2 is FYEKMQ (reference sequence).

The chain joins TRBV15 to TRBJ1-1; 9 bases line up with TRBD1. The CDR3 sequence is 16 residues long. From germline, CDR1 is LNHNV and CDR2 YYDKDF (reference sequence). V lost 6 bases, J lost 5 bases, and 13 bases stayed unmatched. In DNA form, the CDR3 reads TGTGCCACCAGGATCCCGGGACAGGGACTGGGGACTGAAGCTTTCTTT. It yields the protein CATRIPGQGLGTEAFF. Filled out from reference TRBV15 and TRBJ1-1, the complete variable domain reads DAMVIQNPRYQVTQFGKPVTLSCSQTLNHNVMYWYQQKSSQAPKLLFHYYDKDFNNEADTPDNFQSRRPNTSFCFLDIRSPGLGDTAMYLCATRIPGQGLGTEAFFGQGTRLTVV.

The chain uses TRBV19 and TRBJ2-1; TRBD2 is a possible D gene (6 bases). There are 15 residues in the CDR3. Germline V gene data show CDR1 as LNHDA and CDR2 as SQIVND (reference sequence). The V gene lost 3 bases and the J gene lost 4 bases, with 13 bases spanning the gap. The CDR3 here is CASSILRGKYNEQFF. Here the CDR3 DNA reads TGTGCCAGTAGTATTCTCCGGGGGAAATACAATGAGCAGTTCTTC.

V is TRBV5-8 and J is TRBJ2-1, with D perhaps TRBD1 (6 bases). CDR1 and CDR2 (germline): SGHTS, YDEGEE. Trimming removed 3 bases at V and 9 bases at J, with 13 bases between. CDR3 length: 13 residues. The CDR3 protein is CASSSTGKGEQFF. CDR3 coding DNA: TGTGCCAGCAGCTCCACAGGGAAAGGTGAGCAGTTCTTC. Using reference TRBV5-8 and TRBJ2-1 for the parts outside the CDR3, the full variable domain is EAGVTQSPTHLIKTRGQQATLRCSPISGHTSVYWYQQALGLGLQFLLWYDEGEERNRGNFPPRFSGRQFPNYSSELNVNALELEDSALYLCASSSTGKGEQFFGPGTRLTVL.

This chain links TRBV5-4 with TRBJ2-7; D might be TRBD1 (6 bases). V lost 1 base, J lost 4 bases, and 9 bases lay in between. Germline V gene sequence: CDR1 SGHNT, CDR2 YYREEE (reference sequence). The CDR3 runs 13 residues. The CDR3 nucleotides are TGTGCCAGCAGCTTGCAACAGGGTTACGAGCAGTACTTC. Residues: CASSLQQGYEQYF.

This clone has a single count. The V and J genes are TRBV6-5 and TRBJ1-2; 10 positions match TRBD1. The V gene's germline CDR1 is MNHEY and CDR2 SVGAGI. V lost 8 bases, J lost 4 bases, and 10 bases stayed unmatched. CDR3 length equals 15 residues. CDR3 protein: CASRTGGAGRYGYTF. The CDR3 region has the DNA TGTGCCAGCCGGACAGGGGGGGCCGGCCGCTATGGCTACACCTTC.

The gene calls are TRBV7-2 and TRBJ1-5; a weak D match, TRBD1 (5 bases). The V gene lost 0 bases and the J gene lost 3 bases, with 6 bases spanning the gap. The CDR3 runs to 14 residues. The germline V gene has CDR1 SGHTA and CDR2 FQGNSA. For the CDR3, the DNA is TGTGCCAGCAGCTTAGCGGGGCACAATCAGCCCCAGCATTTT. Amino acids: CASSLAGHNQPQHF.

The chain recombines TRBV5-1 with TRBJ2-2; perhaps TRBD1 as D (5 bases). Germline CDR1 SGHRS, CDR2 YFSETQ. The CDR3 extends over 14 amino acids. V gave up 2 bases and J gave up 4 bases, with 9 bases separating them. CDR3 region: CASSFQGSTGELFF. As DNA, the CDR3 is TGCGCCAGCAGCTTCCAGGGAAGCACCGGGGAGCTGTTTTTT.

This clone was seen many times. The chain joins TRBV5-5 to TRBJ2-1; 10 bases are a match to TRBD1. The CDR3 totals 17 residues. J was trimmed by 5 bases and V by 3 bases; bases with no gene match: 11. Germline assignment: CDR1 SGHKS and CDR2 YYEKEE (reference sequence). CDR3 in amino acids: CASSSPEGQGKNNEQFF. The CDR3 nucleotides read TGTGCCAGCAGCTCGCCGGAGGGACAGGGGAAGAACAATGAGCAGTTCTTC.

The rearrangement uses TRBV7-2 and TRBJ1-6, with D perhaps TRBD1 (6 bases). Trimming removed 5 bases at V and 7 bases at J, with 15 bases between. The germline V gene has CDR1 SGHTA and CDR2 FQGNSA. The CDR3 consists of 15 residues. CDR3 amino acids: CASSPDRTENSPLHF. Written as DNA, the CDR3 is TGTGCCAGCAGCCCGGATAGGACAGAAAATTCACCCCTCCACTTT. Full variable domain (remainder filled in from reference TRBV7-2 and TRBJ1-6): GAGVSQSPSNKVTEKGKDVELRCDPISGHTALYWYRQSLGQGLEFLIYFQGNSAPDKSGLPSDRFSAERTGGSVSTLTIQRTQQEDSAVYLCASSPDRTENSPLHFGNGTRLTVT.

CDR3 bases: TGTGCCAGCAGCTTTGGGAGCGGGGCAGCAGATACGCAGTATTTT. Residues: CASSFGSGAADTQYF. The V and J genes are TRBV7-2 and TRBJ2-3; 7 bases align to TRBD2. The CDR3 sequence is 15 residues long. Germline assignment: CDR1 SGHTA and CDR2 FQGNSA. J gave up 4 bases and V 3 bases, and 7 bases lay outside the gene matches.

The chain links TRBV18 to TRBJ2-3; D is perhaps TRBD1 (6 bases). The CDR3 has 14 amino acids. Deletions cut 1 base from V and 4 bases from J, with 9 bases between. Germline V CDR1 and CDR2: KGHSH, LQKENI. CDR3 in DNA: TGTGCCAGCTCACCACTTCCAGGGGCAGATACGCAGTATTTT. Amino acid sequence: CASSPLPGADTQYF.

This clone has just one count. The chain recombines TRBV5-4 with TRBJ1-1; D is perhaps TRBD1 (6 bases). Germline V gene lookup returns CDR1 SGHNT and CDR2 YYREEE (reference sequence). Trimming removed 0 bases from V and 3 bases from J, with 15 bases in between. The CDR3 spans 16 residues. CDR3 region: CASSLDLMGADTEAFF. The CDR3, as DNA: TGTGCCAGCAGCTTGGACTTAATGGGGGCCGACACTGAAGCTTTCTTT.